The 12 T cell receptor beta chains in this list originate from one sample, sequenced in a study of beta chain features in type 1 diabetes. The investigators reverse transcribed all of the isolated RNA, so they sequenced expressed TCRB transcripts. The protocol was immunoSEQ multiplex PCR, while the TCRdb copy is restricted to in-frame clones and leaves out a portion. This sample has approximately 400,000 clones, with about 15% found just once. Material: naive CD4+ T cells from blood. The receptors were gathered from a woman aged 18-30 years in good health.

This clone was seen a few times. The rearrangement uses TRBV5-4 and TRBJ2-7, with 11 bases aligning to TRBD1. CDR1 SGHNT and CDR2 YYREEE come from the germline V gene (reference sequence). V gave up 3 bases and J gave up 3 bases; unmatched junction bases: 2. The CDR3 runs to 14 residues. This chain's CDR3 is CASSWDRGIYEQYF. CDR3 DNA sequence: TGTGCCAGCAGCTGGGACAGGGGGATCTACGAGCAGTACTTC.

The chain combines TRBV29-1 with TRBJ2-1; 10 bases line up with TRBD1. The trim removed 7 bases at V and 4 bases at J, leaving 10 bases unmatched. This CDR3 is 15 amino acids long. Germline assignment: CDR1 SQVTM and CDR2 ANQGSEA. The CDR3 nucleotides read TGCAGCGCATCCGTCCGGGACAGGGGTTACAATGAGCAGTTCTTC. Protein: CSASVRDRGYNEQFF.

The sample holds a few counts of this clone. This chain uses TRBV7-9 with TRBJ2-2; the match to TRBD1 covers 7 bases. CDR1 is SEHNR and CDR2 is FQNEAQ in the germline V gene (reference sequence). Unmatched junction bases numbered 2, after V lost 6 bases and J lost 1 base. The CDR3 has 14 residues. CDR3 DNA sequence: TGTGCCAGCAGACGGACAGGGAACACCGGGGAGCTGTTTTTT. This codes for CASRRTGNTGELFF. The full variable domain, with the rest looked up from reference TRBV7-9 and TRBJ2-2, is DTGVSQNPRHKITKRGQNVTFRCDPISEHNRLYWYRQTLGQGPEFLTYFQNEAQLEKSRLLSDRFSAERPKGSFSTLEIQRTEQGDSAMYLCASRRTGNTGELFFGEGSRLTVL.

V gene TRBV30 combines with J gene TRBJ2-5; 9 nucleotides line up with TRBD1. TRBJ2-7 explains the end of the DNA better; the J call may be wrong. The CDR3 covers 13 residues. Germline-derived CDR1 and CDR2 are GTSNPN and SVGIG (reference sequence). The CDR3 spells CATGTGRHYEQYF. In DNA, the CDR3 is TGTGCCACCGGGACAGGGAGACACTACGAGCAGTACTTC.

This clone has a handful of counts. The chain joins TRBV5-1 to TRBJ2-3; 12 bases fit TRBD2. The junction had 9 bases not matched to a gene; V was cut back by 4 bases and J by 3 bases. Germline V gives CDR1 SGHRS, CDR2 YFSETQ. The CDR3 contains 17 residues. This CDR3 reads CASSARTSGVETDTQYF. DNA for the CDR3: TGCGCCAGCAGCGCCAGGACTAGCGGGGTAGAAACAGATACGCAGTATTTT.

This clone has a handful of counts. As DNA, the CDR3 is TGTGCCAGCAGCCGTGGACAGGTGCTAGCGGGACCCGGGGGGAATGAGCAGTTCTTC. Translating it yields CASSRGQVLAGPGGNEQFF. The chain has TRBV7-2 and TRBJ2-1, with TRBD2 identical over 9 bases. The CDR3 consists of 19 residues. V was clipped by 5 bases and J by 7 bases; unmatched bases: 21. In germline, CDR1 is SGHTA, CDR2 FQGNSA.

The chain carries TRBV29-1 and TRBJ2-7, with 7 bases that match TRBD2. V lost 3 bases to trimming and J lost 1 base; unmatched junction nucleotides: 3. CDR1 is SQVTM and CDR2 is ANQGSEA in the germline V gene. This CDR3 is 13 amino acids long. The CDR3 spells CSVEGGTSYEQYF. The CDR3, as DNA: TGCAGCGTTGAGGGGGGGACTTCCTACGAGCAGTACTTC.

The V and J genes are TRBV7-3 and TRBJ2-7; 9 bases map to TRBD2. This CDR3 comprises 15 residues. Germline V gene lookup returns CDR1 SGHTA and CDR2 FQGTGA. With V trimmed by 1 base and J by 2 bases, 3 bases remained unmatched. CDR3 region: CASSLRLAGPYEQYF. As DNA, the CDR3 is TGTGCCAGCAGCTTAAGGCTAGCGGGACCCTACGAGCAGTACTTC.

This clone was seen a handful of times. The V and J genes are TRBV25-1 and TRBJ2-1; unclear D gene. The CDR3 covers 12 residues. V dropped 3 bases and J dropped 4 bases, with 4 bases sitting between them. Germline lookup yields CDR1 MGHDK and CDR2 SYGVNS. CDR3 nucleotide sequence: TGTGCCAGCAGTGAGCTATACAATGAGCAGTTCTTC. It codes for CASSELYNEQFF. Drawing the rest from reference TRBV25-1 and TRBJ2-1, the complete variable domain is EADIYQTPRYLVIGTGKKITLECSQTMGHDKMYWYQQDPGMELHLIHYSYGVNSTEKGDLSSESTVSRIRTEHFPLTLESARPSHTSQYLCASSELYNEQFFGPGTRLTVL.

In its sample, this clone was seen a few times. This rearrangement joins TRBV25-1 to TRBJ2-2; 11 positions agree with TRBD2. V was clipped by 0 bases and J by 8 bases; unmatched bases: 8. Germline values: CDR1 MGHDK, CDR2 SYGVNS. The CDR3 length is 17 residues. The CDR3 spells CASSEYKLAGVGGELFF. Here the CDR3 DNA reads TGTGCCAGCAGTGAATATAAACTAGCGGGAGTAGGAGGGGAGCTGTTTTTT.

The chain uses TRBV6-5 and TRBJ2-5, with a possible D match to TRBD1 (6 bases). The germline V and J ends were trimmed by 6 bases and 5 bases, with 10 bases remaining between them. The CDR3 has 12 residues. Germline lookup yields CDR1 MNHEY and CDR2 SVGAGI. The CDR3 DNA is TGTGCCAGCAGAACAGGGAAGGAGACCCAGTACTTC. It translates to CASRTGKETQYF.

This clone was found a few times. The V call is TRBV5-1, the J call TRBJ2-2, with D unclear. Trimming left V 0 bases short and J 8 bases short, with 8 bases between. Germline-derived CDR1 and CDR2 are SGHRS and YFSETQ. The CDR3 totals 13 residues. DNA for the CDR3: TGCGCCAGCAGCTTGGGCCCGACTGGGGAGCTGTTTTTT. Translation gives CASSLGPTGELFF.